The rows below give T cell receptor beta chains drawn from one sample of a study of T cells in Graves' hyperthyroidism and ophthalmopathy. TCRdb processed the multiplex PCR reads anew with MiXCR; each CDR3 protein has one entry. The data show over 150,000 distinct CDR3 sequences, less than 20% seen once. Sequencing was performed on blood. Receptors were obtained from a woman between 45 and 60 years old with Graves' hyperthyroidism. Both conserved end residues are part of each CDR3. A D gene is named only where the DNA matches it firmly. Size tells how often a clone was seen (once, few, many) or the class of an expanded clone, and some rows leave it out.

>many|TRBJ2-3|TRBV7-9|TRBD2
CASSLLRASGRAVTDTQYF
TGTGCCAGCAGCCTTTTGCGCGCTAGCGGGAGGGCGGTCACAGATACGCAGTATTTT
>.|TRBJ2-3|TRBV5-1|TRBD2
CASSLGTSATDTQYF
TGCGCCAGCAGCTTGGGGACTAGCGCGACAGATACGCAGTATTTT
>many|TRBJ2-7|TRBV7-6|.
CASSPSGEIPGEQYF
TGTGCCAGCAGTCCCTCCGGGGAGATACCGGGCGAGCAGTACTTC
>many|TRBJ2-3|TRBV11-2|TRBD1
CASSLVLGRTGGLDTQYF
TGTGCCAGCAGCTTAGTACTTGGCAGGACAGGGGGTTTGGATACGCAGTATTTT
>.|TRBJ1-6|TRBV18|TRBD1
CASSSTGRPYNSPLHF
TGTGCCAGCTCATCGACAGGGCGCCCGTATAATTCACCCCTCCACTTT
>.|TRBJ2-7|TRBV5-6|.
CASSLDLREQYF
TGTGCCAGCAGCTTGGATCTGCGTGAGCAGTACTTC
>few|TRBJ2-5|TRBV29-1|.
CSVGGGRGQETQYF
TGCAGCGTTGGGGGGGGGAGGGGGCAAGAGACCCAGTACTTC
>.|TRBJ2-1|TRBV9|.
CASSIPGGPDRDEQFF
TGTGCCAGCAGCATACCAGGGGGGCCCGATAGGGATGAGCAGTTCTTC
>.|TRBJ1-3|TRBV19|.
CASNTGSAGNTIYF
TGTGCCAGTAATACAGGGTCGGCTGGAAACACCATATATTTT
>.|TRBJ2-1|TRBV7-2|TRBD2
CASSFSVGIAGDAGYNEQFF
TGTGCCAGCAGCTTTTCCGTCGGGATAGCGGGAGACGCTGGCTACAATGAGCAGTTCTTC
>once|TRBJ2-5|TRBV27|.
CASSLLSRPRLGTQYF
TGTGCCAGCAGTTTACTGAGTCGACCCAGGTTGGGGACCCAGTACTTC
>.|TRBJ2-7|TRBV6-1|.
CASSARDGEYF
TGTGCCAGCAGTGCCCGCGACGGAGAGTACTTC
>few|TRBJ1-4|TRBV19|TRBD1
CASSTGTGGEKLFF
TGTGCCAGTAGTACCGGGACAGGGGGTGAAAAACTGTTTTTT
>.|TRBJ2-1|TRBV30|.
CAWGVRVGNDEQFF
TGTGCCTGGGGCGTCCGGGTCGGGAACGATGAGCAGTTCTTC
>few|TRBJ2-1|TRBV28|.
CASSPSVRAHSYNEQFF
TGTGCCAGCAGTCCCTCTGTGAGGGCCCACTCCTACAATGAGCAGTTCTTC
>many|TRBJ2-1|TRBV20-1|.
CSAVAEKDEQFF
TGCAGTGCCGTGGCTGAGAAGGATGAGCAGTTCTTC
>many|TRBJ2-3|TRBV7-9|.
CASSTSTDTQYF
TGTGCCAGCAGCACTAGCACAGATACGCAGTATTTT
>many|TRBJ2-1|TRBV20-1|.
CSARGQRALYNEQFF
TGCAGTGCTAGGGGACAGCGGGCCCTCTACAATGAGCAGTTCTTC
>.|TRBJ2-2|TRBV20-1|.
CSARAVLANTGELFF
TGCAGTGCTAGAGCCGTGCTAGCGAACACCGGGGAGCTGTTTTTT
>.|TRBJ2-7|TRBV29-1|.
CSVASSPIYEQYF
TGCAGCGTTGCAAGTTCGCCTATCTACGAGCAGTACTTC
>many|TRBJ1-5|TRBV28|TRBD1
CASSSGDRAFQPQHF
TGTGCCAGCAGTTCTGGGGACAGGGCATTCCAGCCCCAGCATTTT
>.|TRBJ2-3|TRBV9|.
CASSPEGLSTDTQYF
TGTGCCAGCAGCCCCGAGGGGCTAAGCACAGATACGCAGTATTTT
>.|TRBJ2-6|TRBV15|TRBD1
CATPNEGQDIGALYGANVLTF
TGTGCCACCCCGAATGAGGGACAGGATATAGGGGCACTCTATGGGGCCAACGTCCTGACTTTC
>many|TRBJ2-1|TRBV20-1|.
CSASKIASSYNEQFF
TGCAGTGCTAGTAAAATAGCGAGCTCCTACAATGAGCAGTTCTTC
>.|TRBJ2-5|TRBV12-3/TRBV12-4|TRBD1
CASSFGQGGRETQYF
TGTGCCAGCAGCTTTGGACAGGGAGGCAGGGAGACCCAGTACTTC
>many|TRBJ2-1|TRBV11-3|TRBD2
CASSLDLGTSATIHNEQFF
TGTGCCAGCAGCTTAGATCTGGGGACTAGCGCAACAATACACAATGAGCAGTTCTTC
>.|TRBJ1-2|TRBV7-9|.
CASTPSTGSYARYGYTF
TGTGCCAGCACCCCCTCAACAGGGTCTTACGCCCGGTATGGCTACACCTTC
>once|TRBJ2-1|TRBV6-2/TRBV6-3|.
CASRAKGVNYNEQFF
TGTGCCAGCAGAGCAAAAGGGGTAAACTACAATGAGCAGTTCTTC
>many|TRBJ2-7|TRBV2|.
CASKQAPAGYEQYF
TGTGCCAGCAAGCAGGCTCCCGCGGGCTACGAGCAGTACTTC
>many|TRBJ2-3|TRBV12-3/TRBV12-4|.
CASSHGPTDTQYF
TGTGCCAGCAGCCATGGACCCACAGATACGCAGTATTTT
>few|TRBJ1-6|TRBV5-1|TRBD1
CASSPRTGGGFSPLHF
TGCGCCAGCAGCCCAAGGACAGGGGGCGGGTTTTCACCCCTCCACTTT
>many|TRBJ2-1|TRBV7-2|.
CASSFVAANNEQFF
TGTGCCAGCAGCTTTGTCGCGGCCAACAATGAGCAGTTCTTC
>.|TRBJ2-2|TRBV12-3/TRBV12-4|.
CASSFSLGPSGLSGELFF
TGTGCCAGCAGTTTTTCCCTAGGACCGTCCGGGTTATCCGGGGAGCTGTTTTTT
>.|TRBJ2-2|TRBV27|TRBD2
CASSHGLAGGPNTGELFF
TGTGCCAGCAGCCATGGACTAGCGGGAGGGCCGAACACCGGGGAGCTGTTTTTT
>many|TRBJ1-2|TRBV2|.
CASSVSVDGYTF
TGTGCCAGCAGTGTATCGGTGGATGGCTACACCTTC
>.|TRBJ1-5|TRBV29-1|.
CSATRGSNQPQHF
TGCAGCGCAACCAGGGGTAGCAATCAGCCCCAGCATTTT
>.|TRBJ2-3|TRBV11-3|.
CASSLDHQADTQYF
TGTGCCAGCAGCTTAGACCACCAGGCAGATACGCAGTATTTT
>.|TRBJ2-1|TRBV5-1|TRBD2
CASTPGGEWVDEQFF
TGCGCCAGCACCCCTGGGGGGGAGTGGGTTGATGAGCAGTTCTTC
>few|TRBJ1-5|TRBV10-3|.
CAISDRVGQPQHF
TGTGCCATCAGTGACAGGGTGGGTCAGCCCCAGCATTTT
>.|TRBJ2-7|TRBV3-1|.
CASMHSESYEQYF
TGTGCCAGCATGCATTCCGAGTCCTACGAGCAGTACTTC
>few|TRBJ1-2|TRBV12-3/TRBV12-4|TRBD1
CASSLEGAVNYGYTF
TGTGCCAGCAGTTTGGAGGGGGCGGTTAACTATGGCTACACCTTC